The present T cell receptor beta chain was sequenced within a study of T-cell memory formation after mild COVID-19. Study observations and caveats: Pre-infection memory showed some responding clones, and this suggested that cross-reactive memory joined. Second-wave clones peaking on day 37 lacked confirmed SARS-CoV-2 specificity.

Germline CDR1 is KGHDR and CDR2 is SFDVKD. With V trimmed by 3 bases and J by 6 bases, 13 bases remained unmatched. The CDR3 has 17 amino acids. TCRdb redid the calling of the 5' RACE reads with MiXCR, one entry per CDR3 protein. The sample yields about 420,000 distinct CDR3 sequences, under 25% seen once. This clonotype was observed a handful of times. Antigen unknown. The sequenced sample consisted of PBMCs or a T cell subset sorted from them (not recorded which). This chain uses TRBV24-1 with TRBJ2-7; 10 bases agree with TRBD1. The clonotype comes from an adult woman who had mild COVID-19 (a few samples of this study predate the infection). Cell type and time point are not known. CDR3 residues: CATSDPTPGQGRSEQYF. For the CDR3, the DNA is TGTGCCACCAGTGATCCAACCCCGGGACAGGGGCGTAGCGAGCAGTACTTC.